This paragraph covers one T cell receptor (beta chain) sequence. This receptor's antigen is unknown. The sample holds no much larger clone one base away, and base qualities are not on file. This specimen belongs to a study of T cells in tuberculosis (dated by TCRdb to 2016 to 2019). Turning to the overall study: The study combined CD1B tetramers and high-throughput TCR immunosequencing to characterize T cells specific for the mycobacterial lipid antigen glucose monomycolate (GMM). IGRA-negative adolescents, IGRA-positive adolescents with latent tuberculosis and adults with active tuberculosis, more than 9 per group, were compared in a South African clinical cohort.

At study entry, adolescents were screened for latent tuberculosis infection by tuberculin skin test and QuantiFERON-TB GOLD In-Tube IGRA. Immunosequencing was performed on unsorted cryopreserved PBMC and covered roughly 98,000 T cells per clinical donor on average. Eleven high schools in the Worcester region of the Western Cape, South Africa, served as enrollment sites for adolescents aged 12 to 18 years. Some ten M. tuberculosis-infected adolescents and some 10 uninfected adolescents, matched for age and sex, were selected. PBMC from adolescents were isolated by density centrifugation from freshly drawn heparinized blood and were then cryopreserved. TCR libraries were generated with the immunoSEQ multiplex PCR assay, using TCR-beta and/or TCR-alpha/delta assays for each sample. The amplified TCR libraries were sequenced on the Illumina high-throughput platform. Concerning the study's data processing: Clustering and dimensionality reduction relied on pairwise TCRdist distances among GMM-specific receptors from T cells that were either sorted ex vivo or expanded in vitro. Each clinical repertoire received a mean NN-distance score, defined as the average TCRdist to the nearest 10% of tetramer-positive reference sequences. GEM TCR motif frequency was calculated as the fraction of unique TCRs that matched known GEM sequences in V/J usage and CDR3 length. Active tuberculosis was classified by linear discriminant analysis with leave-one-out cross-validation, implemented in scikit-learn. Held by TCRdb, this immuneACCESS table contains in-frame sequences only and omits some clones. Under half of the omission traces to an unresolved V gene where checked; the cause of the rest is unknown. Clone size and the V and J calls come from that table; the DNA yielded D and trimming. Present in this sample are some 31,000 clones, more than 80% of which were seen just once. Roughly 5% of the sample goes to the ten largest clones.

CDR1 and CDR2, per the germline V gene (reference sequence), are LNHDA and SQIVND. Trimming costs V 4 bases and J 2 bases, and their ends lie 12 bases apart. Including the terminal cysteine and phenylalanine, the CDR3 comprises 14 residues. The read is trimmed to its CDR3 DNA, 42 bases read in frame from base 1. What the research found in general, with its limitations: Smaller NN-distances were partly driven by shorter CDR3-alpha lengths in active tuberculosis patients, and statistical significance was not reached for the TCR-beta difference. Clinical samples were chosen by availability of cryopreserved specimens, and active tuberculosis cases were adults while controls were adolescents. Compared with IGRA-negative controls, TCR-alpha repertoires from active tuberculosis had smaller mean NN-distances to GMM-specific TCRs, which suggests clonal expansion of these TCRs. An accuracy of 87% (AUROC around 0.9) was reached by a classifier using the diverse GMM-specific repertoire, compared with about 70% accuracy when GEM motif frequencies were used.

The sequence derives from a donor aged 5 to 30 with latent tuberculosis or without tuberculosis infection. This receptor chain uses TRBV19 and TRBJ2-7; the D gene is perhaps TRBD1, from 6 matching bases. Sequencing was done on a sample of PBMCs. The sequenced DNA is TGTGCCAGTAGTACCCCTTGGGGGCCCTACGAGCAGTACTTC. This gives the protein CASSTPWGPYEQYF. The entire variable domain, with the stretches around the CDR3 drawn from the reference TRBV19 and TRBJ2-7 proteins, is DGGITQSPKYLFRKEGQNVTLSCEQNLNHDAMYWYRQDPGQGLRLIYYSQIVNDFQKGDIAEGYSVSREKKESFPLTVTSAQKNPTAFYLCASSTPWGPYEQYFGPGTRLTVT.